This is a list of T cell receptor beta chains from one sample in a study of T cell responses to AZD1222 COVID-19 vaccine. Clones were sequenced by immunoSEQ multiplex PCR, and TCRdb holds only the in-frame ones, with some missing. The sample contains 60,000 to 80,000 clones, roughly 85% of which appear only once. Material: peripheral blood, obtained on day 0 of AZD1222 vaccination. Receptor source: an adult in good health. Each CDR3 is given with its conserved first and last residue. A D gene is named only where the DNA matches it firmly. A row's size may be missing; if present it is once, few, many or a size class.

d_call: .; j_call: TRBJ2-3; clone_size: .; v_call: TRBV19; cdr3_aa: CASSPTGQFGGYF; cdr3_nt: TGTGCCAGTAGCCCTACCGGACAGTTTGGGGGGTATTTT
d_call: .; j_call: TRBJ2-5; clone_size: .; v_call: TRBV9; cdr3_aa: CASSVDRETQYF; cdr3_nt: TGTGCCAGCAGCGTAGATAGAGAGACCCAGTACTTC
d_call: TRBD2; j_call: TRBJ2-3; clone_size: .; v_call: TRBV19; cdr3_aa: CASSSSGGPDTQYF; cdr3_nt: TGTGCCAGTAGTAGTAGCGGGGGACCGGATACGCAGTATTTT
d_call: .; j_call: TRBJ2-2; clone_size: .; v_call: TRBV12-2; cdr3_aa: CASRQRGGTGELFF; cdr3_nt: TGTGCAAGTCGACAGCGGGGTGGCACCGGGGAGCTGTTTTTT
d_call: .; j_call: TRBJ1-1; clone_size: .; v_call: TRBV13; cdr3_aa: CASSRATADTEAFF; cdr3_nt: TGTGCCAGCAGCCGAGCAACAGCGGACACTGAAGCTTTCTTT
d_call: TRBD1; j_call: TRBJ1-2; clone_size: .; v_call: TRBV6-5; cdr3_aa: CASSFYRGLNYGYTF; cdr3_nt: TGTGCCAGCAGCTTTTACAGGGGGTTGAACTATGGCTACACCTTC
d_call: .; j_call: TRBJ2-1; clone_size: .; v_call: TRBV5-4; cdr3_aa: CASSGTLRYNEQFF; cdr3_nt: TGTGCCAGCAGCGGGACTTTACGGTACAATGAGCAGTTCTTC
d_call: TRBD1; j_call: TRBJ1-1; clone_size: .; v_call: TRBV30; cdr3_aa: CAWSVHGTGQQAFF; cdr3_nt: TGTGCCTGGAGTGTACACGGGACAGGGCAACAAGCTTTCTTT
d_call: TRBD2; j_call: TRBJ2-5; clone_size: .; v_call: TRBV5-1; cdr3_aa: CASSFSLAGVETQYF; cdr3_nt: TGCGCCAGCAGCTTTAGTCTAGCGGGGGTAGAGACCCAGTACTTC
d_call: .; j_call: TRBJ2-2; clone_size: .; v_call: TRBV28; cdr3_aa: CASSFYGGELFF; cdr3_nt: TGTGCCAGCAGTTTTTATGGCGGGGAGCTGTTTTTT
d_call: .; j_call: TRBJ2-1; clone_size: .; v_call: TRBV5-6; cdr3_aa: CASSPLFSSYNEQFF; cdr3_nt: TGTGCCAGCAGCCCCCTTTTCAGCTCCTACAATGAGCAGTTCTTC
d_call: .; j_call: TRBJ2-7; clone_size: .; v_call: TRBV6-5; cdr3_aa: CASSREIFYEQYF; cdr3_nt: TGTGCCAGCAGTCGGGAGATCTTCTACGAGCAGTACTTC
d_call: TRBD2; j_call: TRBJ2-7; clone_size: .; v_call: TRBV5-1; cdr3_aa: CASSLENWGGGYEQYF; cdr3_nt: TGCGCCAGCAGCTTGGAGAATTGGGGCGGGGGTTACGAGCAGTACTTC
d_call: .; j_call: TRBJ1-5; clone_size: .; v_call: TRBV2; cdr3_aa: CATRQEDQPQHF; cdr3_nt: TGTGCCACCCGACAAGAGGATCAGCCCCAGCATTTT
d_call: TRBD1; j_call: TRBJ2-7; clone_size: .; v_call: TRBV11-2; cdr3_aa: CASSFLPGQGADEQYF; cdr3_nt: TGTGCCAGCAGCTTCCTACCGGGACAGGGGGCAGACGAGCAGTACTTC
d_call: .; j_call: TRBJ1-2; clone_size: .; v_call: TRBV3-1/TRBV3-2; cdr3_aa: CASSQNPPTFYGYTF; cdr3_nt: TGTGCCAGCAGCCAAAACCCTCCAACCTTCTATGGCTACACCTTC
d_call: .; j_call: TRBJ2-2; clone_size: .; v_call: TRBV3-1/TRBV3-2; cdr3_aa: CASSQDRGGSTGELFF; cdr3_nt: TGTGCCAGCAGCCAAGATCGAGGCGGTAGCACCGGGGAGCTGTTTTTT
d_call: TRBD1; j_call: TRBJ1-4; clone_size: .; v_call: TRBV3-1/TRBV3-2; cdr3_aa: CASSRRDSGNEKLFF; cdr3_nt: TGTGCCAGCAGCCGACGGGACAGTGGTAATGAAAAACTGTTTTTT
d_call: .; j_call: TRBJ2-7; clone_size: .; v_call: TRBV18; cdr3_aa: CASSPGPAEQYF; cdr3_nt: TGTGCCAGCTCACCAGGACCCGCCGAGCAGTACTTC
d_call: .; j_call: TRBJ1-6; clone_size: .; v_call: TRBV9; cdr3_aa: CASSLSLEASNSPLHF; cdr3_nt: TGTGCCAGCAGCCTTAGTTTGGAGGCAAGTAATTCACCCCTCCACTTT
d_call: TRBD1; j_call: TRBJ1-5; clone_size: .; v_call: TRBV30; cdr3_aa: CAWSSNLPTGADQPQHF; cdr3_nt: TGTGCCTGGAGTTCAAATCTCCCGACAGGGGCCGATCAGCCCCAGCATTTT
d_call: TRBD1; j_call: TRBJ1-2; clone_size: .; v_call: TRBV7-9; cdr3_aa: CASSRGPGTGGHGYTF; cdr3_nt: TGTGCCAGCAGCAGAGGACCCGGGACAGGGGGCCATGGCTACACCTTC
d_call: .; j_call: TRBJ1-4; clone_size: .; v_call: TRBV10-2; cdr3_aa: CASTPGSNEKLFF; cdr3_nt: TGCGCCAGCACACCAGGGTCTAATGAAAAACTGTTTTTT
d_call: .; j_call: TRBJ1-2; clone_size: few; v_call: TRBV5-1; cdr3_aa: CASSFPRGPGDYGYTF; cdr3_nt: TGCGCCAGCAGCTTTCCCCGGGGTCCCGGAGACTATGGCTACACCTTC
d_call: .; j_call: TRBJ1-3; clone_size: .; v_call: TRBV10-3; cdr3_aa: CAIAQESGNTIYF; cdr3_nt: TGTGCCATCGCCCAAGAATCTGGAAACACCATATATTTT
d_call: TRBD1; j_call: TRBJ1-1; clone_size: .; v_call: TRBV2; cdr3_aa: CASTRVGTGLLRIEAFF; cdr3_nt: TGTGCCAGCACCCGGGTCGGGACAGGGCTGCTGAGGATTGAAGCTTTCTTT